This TCR beta chain was identified in a study of blood T cell repertoires in COVID-19. The protocol was immunoSEQ multiplex PCR, while the TCRdb copy is restricted to in-frame clones and leaves out a portion. The table has around 71,000 clones, roughly 83% seen once. Germline V gene data show CDR1 as LGHNT and CDR2 as FRNRAP. The CDR3 consists of 17 residues. The J segment lost 3 bases and the V segment lost 5 bases, leaving 13 bases of the junction unmatched. The V and J genes are TRBV12-5 and TRBJ1-5; 7 positions agree with TRBD1. The receptor's source is a man between 65 and 79 years old with acute or convalescent COVID-19. The specimen sequenced was peripheral blood. CDR3 loop: CASGESTGQLSNQPQHF. In DNA form, the CDR3 reads TGTGCTAGTGGTGAGAGCACGGGACAGCTATCCAATCAGCCCCAGCATTTT.